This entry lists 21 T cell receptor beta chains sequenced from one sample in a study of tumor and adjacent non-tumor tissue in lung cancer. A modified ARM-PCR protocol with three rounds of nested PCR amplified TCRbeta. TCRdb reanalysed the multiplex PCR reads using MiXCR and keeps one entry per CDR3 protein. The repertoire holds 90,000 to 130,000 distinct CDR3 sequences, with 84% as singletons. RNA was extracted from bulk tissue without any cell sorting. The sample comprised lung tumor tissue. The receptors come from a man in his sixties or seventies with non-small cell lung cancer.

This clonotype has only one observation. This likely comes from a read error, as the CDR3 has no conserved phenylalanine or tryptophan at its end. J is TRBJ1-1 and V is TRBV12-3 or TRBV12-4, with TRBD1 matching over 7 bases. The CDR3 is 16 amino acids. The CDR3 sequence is CASRNSVTGMVAEAFI. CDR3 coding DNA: TGTGCTAGCAGAAACAGCGTGACAGGGATGGTTGCTGAAGCTTTCATT.

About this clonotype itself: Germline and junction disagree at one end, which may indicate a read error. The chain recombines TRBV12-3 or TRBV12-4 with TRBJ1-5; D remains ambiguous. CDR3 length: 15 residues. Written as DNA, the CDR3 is TGTGCCAGCAGTTTAGCGACGGGGTGCAATCAGCCCCAGCATTTC. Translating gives CASSLATGCNQPQHF.

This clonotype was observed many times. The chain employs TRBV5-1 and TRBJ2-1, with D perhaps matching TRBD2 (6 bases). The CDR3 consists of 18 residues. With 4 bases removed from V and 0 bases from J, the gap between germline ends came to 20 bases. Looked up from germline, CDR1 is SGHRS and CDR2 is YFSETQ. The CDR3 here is CASSPGAPAKSSYNEQFF. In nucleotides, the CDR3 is TGCGCCAGCAGCCCGGGAGCCCCGGCCAAAAGCTCCTACAATGAGCAGTTCTTC.

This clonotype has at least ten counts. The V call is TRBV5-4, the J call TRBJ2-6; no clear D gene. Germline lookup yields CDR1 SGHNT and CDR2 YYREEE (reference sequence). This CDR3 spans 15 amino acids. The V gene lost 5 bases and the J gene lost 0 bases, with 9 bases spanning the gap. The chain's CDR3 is CASSLAGSGANVLTF. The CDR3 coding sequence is TGTGCCAGCAGTCTGGCCGGCTCTGGGGCCAACGTCCTGACTTTC.

For the CDR3, the DNA is TGTGCCAGCAGCTCTTATCCCGGGACTAGCGGGGGCCGCACAGATACGTATTATTTT. Its protein is CASSSYPGTSGGRTDTYYF. The V gene is TRBV5-5, the J gene TRBJ2-3; 14 bases map to TRBD2. Germline-derived CDR1 and CDR2 are SGHKS and YYEKEE (reference sequence). The trim removed 3 bases at V and 15 bases at J, leaving 24 bases unmatched. The CDR3 runs 19 residues.

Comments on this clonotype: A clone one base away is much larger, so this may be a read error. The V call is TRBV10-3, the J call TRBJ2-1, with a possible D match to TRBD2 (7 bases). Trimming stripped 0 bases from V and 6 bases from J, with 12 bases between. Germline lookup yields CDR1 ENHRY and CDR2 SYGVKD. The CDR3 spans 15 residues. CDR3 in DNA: TGTGCCATCAGTGAGTCGGGCGGGGGCTCCAATGAGCAGTTCTTC. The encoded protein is CAISESGGGSNEQFF.

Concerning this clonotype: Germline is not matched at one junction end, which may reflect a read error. The CDR3 bases are TGTGTCAGCAGTTATTTCGGGGGGTCGAGTGGCTACACCTTC. As protein: CVSSYFGGSSGYTF. The chain combines TRBV6-5 with TRBJ1-2; possibly TRBD1 for D (5 bases). CDR3 length: 14 amino acids. In germline, CDR1 is MNHEY, CDR2 SVGAGI.

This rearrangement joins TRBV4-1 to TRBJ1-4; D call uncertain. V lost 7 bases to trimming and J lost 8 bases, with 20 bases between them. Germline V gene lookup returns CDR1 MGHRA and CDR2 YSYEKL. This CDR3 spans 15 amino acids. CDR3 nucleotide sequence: TGCGCCAGCAACCAGACTTGGCCGCCCTACGAAAAACTGTTTTTT. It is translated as CASNQTWPPYEKLFF.

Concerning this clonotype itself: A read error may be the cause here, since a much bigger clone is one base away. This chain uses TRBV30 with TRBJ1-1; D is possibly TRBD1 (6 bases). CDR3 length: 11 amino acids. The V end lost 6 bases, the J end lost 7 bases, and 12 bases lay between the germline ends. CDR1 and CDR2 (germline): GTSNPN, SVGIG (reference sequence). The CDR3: CACRGTSEAFF. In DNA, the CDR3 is TGTGCCTGTAGGGGGACCAGTGAAGCTTTCTTT.

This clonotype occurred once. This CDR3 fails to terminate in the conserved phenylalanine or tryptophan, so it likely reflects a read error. CDR3 region: CSSSYRAPQTDTQYL. CDR3 in DNA: TGTTCCAGCAGTTACCGGGCGCCGCAGACAGATACGCAGTATTTA. The rearrangement links TRBV6-2 or TRBV6-3 to TRBJ2-3; the D is unclear. The CDR3 length is 15 residues. CDR1 MNHEY and CDR2 SVGEGT come from the germline V gene.

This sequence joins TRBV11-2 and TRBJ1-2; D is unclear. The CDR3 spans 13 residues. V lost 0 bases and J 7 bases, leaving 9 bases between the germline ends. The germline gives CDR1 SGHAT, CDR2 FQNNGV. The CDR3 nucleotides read TGTGCCAGCAGCTTAGAGCTAGCGGGTGGCTACACCTTC. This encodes CASSLELAGGYTF.

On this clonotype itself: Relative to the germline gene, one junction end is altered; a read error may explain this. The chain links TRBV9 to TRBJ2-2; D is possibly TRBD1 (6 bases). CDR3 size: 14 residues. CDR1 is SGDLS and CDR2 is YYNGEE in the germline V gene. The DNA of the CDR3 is TGTGCCAGCATCGAAGAGGGGGACACCGGGGAGTTGTTTTTT. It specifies CASIEEGDTGELFF.

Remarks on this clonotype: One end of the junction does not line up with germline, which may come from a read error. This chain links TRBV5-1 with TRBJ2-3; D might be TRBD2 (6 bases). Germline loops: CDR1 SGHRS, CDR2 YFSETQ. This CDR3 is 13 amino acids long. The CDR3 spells CANSLIPGDRLYF. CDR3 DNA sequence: TGCGCCAACAGCTTGATCCCGGGGGATAGGCTGTATTTT.

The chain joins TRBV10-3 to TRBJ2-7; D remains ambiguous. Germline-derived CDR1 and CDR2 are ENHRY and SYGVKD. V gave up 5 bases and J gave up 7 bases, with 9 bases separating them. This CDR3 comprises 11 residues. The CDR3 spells CAISNRYEQYF. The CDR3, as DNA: TGTGCCATCAGTAACCGCTATGAGCAGTACTTC.

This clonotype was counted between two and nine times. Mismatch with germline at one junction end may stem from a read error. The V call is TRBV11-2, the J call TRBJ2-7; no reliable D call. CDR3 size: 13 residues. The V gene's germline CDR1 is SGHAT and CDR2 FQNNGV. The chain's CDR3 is CVSSQWTEREQYF. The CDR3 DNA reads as TGTGTTAGCAGCCAATGGACCGAGCGCGAGCAGTATTTC.

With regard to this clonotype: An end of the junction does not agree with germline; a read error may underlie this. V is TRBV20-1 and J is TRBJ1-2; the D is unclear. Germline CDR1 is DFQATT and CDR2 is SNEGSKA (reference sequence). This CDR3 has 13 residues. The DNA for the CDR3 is TGCAGTACTCAACACACAGAGTACTATGACTACACCTTC. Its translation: CSTQHTEYYDYTF.

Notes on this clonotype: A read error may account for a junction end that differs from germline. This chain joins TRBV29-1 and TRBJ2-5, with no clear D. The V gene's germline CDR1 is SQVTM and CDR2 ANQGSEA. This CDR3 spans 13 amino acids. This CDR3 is CGVAGRFQETQNF. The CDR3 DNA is TGCGGCGTGGCCGGCAGGTTCCAAGAGACCCAGAACTTC. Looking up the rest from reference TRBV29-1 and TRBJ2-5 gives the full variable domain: SAVISQKPSRDICQRGTSLTIQCQVDSQVTMMFWYRQQPGQSLTLIATANQGSEATYESGFVIDKFPISRPNLTFSTLTVSNMSPEDSSIYLCGVAGRFQETQNFGPGTRLLVL.

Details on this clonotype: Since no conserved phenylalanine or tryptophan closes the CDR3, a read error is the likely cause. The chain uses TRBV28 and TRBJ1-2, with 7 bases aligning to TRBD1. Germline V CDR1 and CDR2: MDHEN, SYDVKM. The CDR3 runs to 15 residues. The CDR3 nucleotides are TGTGCCAGCAGTGTAATCTTCCGGGACAGCTATGACTACACCTTA. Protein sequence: CASSVIFRDSYDYTL.

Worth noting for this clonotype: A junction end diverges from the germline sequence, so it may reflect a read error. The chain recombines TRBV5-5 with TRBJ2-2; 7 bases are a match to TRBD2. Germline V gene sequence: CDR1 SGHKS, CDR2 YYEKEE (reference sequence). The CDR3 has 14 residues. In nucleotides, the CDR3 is TGTGCCGGCAGACTGGGGCGGGGGATCGGGGAGCTGTTTTTT. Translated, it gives CAGRLGRGIGELFF.

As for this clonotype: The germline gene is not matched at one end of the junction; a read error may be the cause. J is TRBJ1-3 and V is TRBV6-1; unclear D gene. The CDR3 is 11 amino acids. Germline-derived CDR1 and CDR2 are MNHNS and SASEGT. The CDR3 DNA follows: TGTGTCAGCAGTGAAACGTCCACCATATATTTT. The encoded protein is CVSSETSTIYF.

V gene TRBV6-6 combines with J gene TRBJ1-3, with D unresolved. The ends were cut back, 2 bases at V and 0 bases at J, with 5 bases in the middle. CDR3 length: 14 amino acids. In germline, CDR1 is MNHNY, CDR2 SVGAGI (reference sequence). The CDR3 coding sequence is TGTGCCAGCAGTTACAAGAGCTCTGGAAACACCATATATTTT. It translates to CASSYKSSGNTIYF.